Following are 31 T cell receptor beta chains from one sample sequenced in a study of T cells in Graves' hyperthyroidism and ophthalmopathy. Using RNA transcripts as the source, TCR beta CDR3 regions were amplified. With the HTBI primer set, the TCR CDR3 went through a first round of RT-PCR. From the multiplex PCR reads, TCRdb called clonotypes with MiXCR, one entry per CDR3 protein. Among more than 500,000 distinct CDR3 sequences listed, around 15% were seen once. What was sequenced was blood. Receptors were obtained from a woman aged 35 to 49 with Graves' hyperthyroidism.

V usage is TRBV2 and J usage is TRBJ1-2; maybe TRBD1 (5 bases). Looked up from germline, CDR1 is SNHLY and CDR2 is FYNNEI. This CDR3 contains 13 residues. Trimming shortened V by 2 bases and J by 8 bases, and 12 bases separated the two germline ends. This chain's CDR3 is CASSETAGWGYTF. The CDR3 DNA reads TGTGCCAGCAGTGAAACGGCAGGGTGGGGCTACACCTTC.

This clonotype was seen ten or more times. Its ends do not fully match the called genes, so a read error is possible. This chain uses TRBV4-1 with TRBJ2-1; 9 bases line up with TRBD1. The CDR3 is made up of 15 amino acids. The V gene's germline CDR1 is MGHRA and CDR2 YSYEKL. The CDR3 DNA follows: TGTGCCAGCAGCCAAGGACAGGGGACCTACAATGAGCAGTTCTTC. Its protein product is CASSQGQGTYNEQFF.

This clonotype was detected ten times or more. The rearrangement joins TRBV6-1 to TRBJ1-2, with D possibly TRBD1 on 5 matching bases. The germline V gene encodes CDR1 MNHNS and CDR2 SASEGT. V lost 4 bases to trimming and J lost 4 bases, with 16 bases between them. This CDR3 contains 15 residues. The CDR3 is CASSVSGRTPYGYTF. As DNA, the CDR3 is TGTGCCAGCAGTGTCTCGGGACGGACTCCCTATGGCTACACCTTC.

Notes on this clonotype: At one of its ends the junction is not consistent with the germline gene, which may arise from a read error. This chain uses TRBV7-9 with TRBJ2-1; D is uncertain. CDR1 and CDR2 from the germline V gene are SEHNR and FQNEAQ (reference sequence). There are 14 residues in the CDR3. The CDR3 spells CASIPQPSDNEQFF. The CDR3 nucleotides read TGTGCCAGCATCCCGCAGCCCTCCGACAATGAGCAGTTCTTC. The whole variable domain, remainder taken from reference TRBV7-9 and TRBJ2-1, is DTGVSQNPRHKITKRGQNVTFRCDPISEHNRLYWYRQTLGQGPEFLTYFQNEAQLEKSRLLSDRFSAERPKGSFSTLEIQRTEQGDSAMYLCASIPQPSDNEQFFGPGTRLTVL.

The table lists this clonotype with many counts. The chain couples TRBV6-1 to TRBJ2-7; 8 bases map to TRBD1. The CDR3 has 15 amino acids. Trimming took 6 bases from V and 7 from J; bases not matched to a gene: 14. In germline, CDR1 is MNHNS, CDR2 SASEGT. The CDR3 nucleotides read TGTGCCAGCAGAAGAGCAGGGGGCGCGTCTGGAGAGCAGTACTTC. Its protein product is CASRRAGGASGEQYF.

This clonotype showed up many times. The chain is built from TRBV30 and TRBJ2-6; D ambiguous. V was pared by 1 base and J by 1 base, with 5 bases between. Germline V lookup: CDR1 GTSNPN, CDR2 SVGIG (reference sequence). This CDR3 is built from 14 residues. CDR3 sequence reads: CAWSANSGANVLTF. The CDR3 bases are TGTGCCTGGAGTGCCAATTCTGGGGCCAACGTCCTGACTTTC.

This clonotype was seen ten or more times. The V and J genes are TRBV2 and TRBJ2-1, with 10 bases that match TRBD2. The V segment lost 8 bases and the J segment 8 bases; nucleotides outside the gene matches: 12. In germline, CDR1 is SNHLY, CDR2 FYNNEI. This CDR3 has 15 amino acids. CDR3 sequence: CASSPQGLASDEQFF. The CDR3 DNA is TGTGCCAGCTCACCCCAGGGACTAGCGTCCGATGAGCAGTTCTTC.

This chain links TRBV29-1 with TRBJ2-1, with 11 bases that match TRBD2. This CDR3 spans 16 amino acids. Looked up from germline, CDR1 is SQVTM and CDR2 is ANQGSEA. V lost 7 bases and J lost 2; bases outside the gene matches: 10. The chain's CDR3 is CSAISGTSGAYNEQFF. For the CDR3, the DNA is TGCAGCGCCATCTCCGGGACTAGCGGAGCCTACAATGAGCAGTTCTTC.

This clonotype was seen at least ten times. The V call is TRBV29-1, the J call TRBJ2-3; 7 bases are a match to TRBD2. With V trimmed by 6 bases and J by 5 bases, 8 bases remained unmatched. The length of the CDR3 is 13 residues. CDR1 is SQVTM, CDR2 ANQGSEA, per germline. CDR3 protein: CSVTTSFVDTQYF. The CDR3 nucleotides read TGCAGCGTCACGACTAGCTTTGTAGATACGCAGTATTTT.

This clonotype occurred a few times. The genes are TRBV12-3 or TRBV12-4 and TRBJ2-3; D possibly corresponds to TRBD2 (7 bases). CDR3 size: 15 residues. The germline V and J ends were trimmed by 8 bases and 4 bases, with 19 bases remaining between them. DNA for the CDR3: TGTGCCAGCGGGGGGGGGACAATCACTGCAGATACGCAGTATTTT. This sequence encodes CASGGGTITADTQYF.

The chain joins TRBV27 to TRBJ1-5; D not resolved. The CDR3 totals 15 residues. In germline, CDR1 is MNHEY, CDR2 SMNVEV (reference sequence). The V gene lost 4 bases and the J gene lost 4 bases, with 14 bases spanning the gap. The CDR3, as DNA: TGTGCCAGCAGTTCGGTGCTCCCGGGGAATCAGCCCCAGCATTTT. Amino acids: CASSSVLPGNQPQHF.

This clonotype was seen ten or more times. One end of the junction is discordant with germline, which a read error may explain. The genes are TRBV28 and TRBJ1-5; D might be TRBD1 (6 bases). From germline, CDR1 is MDHEN and CDR2 SYDVKM. This CDR3 spans 15 amino acids. CDR3 region: CACRQADEVLRPQHF. CDR3 nucleotides: TGTGCCTGCAGACAGGCCGATGAAGTTTTGCGGCCCCAGCATTTT.

As for this clonotype: Possible read error: a much larger clone is one base away. The chain uses TRBV20-1 and TRBJ1-3, with unresolved D. This CDR3 is 13 amino acids long. Germline assignment: CDR1 DFQATT and CDR2 SNEGSKA (reference sequence). The V gene lost 2 bases and the J gene lost 4 bases, with 9 bases spanning the gap. The CDR3 spells CSARILTGNTIYF. The CDR3 coding sequence is TGCAGTGCTAGAATCCTTACAGGAAACACCATATATTTT.

This clonotype occurred many times. In DNA form, the CDR3 reads TGTGCCAGCAGCACGGGGGAGGGGGGACTACAAAGACGAGAGACCCAGTACTTC. Protein product: CASSTGEGGLQRRETQYF. The V call is TRBV7-8, the J call TRBJ2-5; D perhaps matches TRBD2 (7 bases). Trimming shortened V by 5 bases and J by 4 bases, and 26 bases separated the two germline ends. Germline assignment: CDR1 SGHVS and CDR2 FQNEAQ. This CDR3 is 18 amino acids long.

The table lists this clonotype with many counts. This chain links TRBV11-2 with TRBJ2-2, with D perhaps TRBD2 (5 bases). With 4 bases removed from V and 1 base from J, the gap between germline ends came to 13 bases. The CDR3 loop spans 16 amino acids. CDR1 is SGHAT, CDR2 FQNNGV, per germline. CDR3 amino acids: CASSYPFGGNTGELFF. CDR3 DNA sequence: TGTGCCAGCAGCTATCCGTTTGGAGGGAACACCGGGGAGCTGTTTTTT.

This clonotype was detected only a few times. The gene calls are TRBV3-1 and TRBJ2-1; 8 bases align to TRBD2. Germline CDR1 and CDR2: LGHDT and YNNKEL (reference sequence). The CDR3 is 15 amino acids. The V segment lost 1 base and the J segment 6 bases; nucleotides outside the gene matches: 5. CDR3 protein: CASSQGSSGRNEQFF. DNA for the CDR3: TGTGCCAGCAGCCAAGGTTCTAGCGGGCGCAATGAGCAGTTCTTC.

Concerning this clonotype: One end of the junction varies from germline; a read error may be responsible. The chain couples TRBV9 to TRBJ2-2, with 10 nucleotides matching TRBD2. This CDR3 is built from 16 residues. Per germline, CDR1 SGDLS and CDR2 YYNGEE. The CDR3 sequence: CASSETGLANTRELFF. In DNA, the CDR3 is TGTGCCAGCAGCGAGACGGGACTAGCGAACACCAGGGAGCTGTTTTTT.

The V and J genes are TRBV5-1 and TRBJ2-7; 12 nucleotides agree with TRBD1. The CDR3 contains 18 residues. The germline V gene encodes CDR1 SGHRS and CDR2 YFSETQ. The V and J ends lost 4 bases and 5 bases, in that order; junction bases with no gene match: 16. The CDR3 region has the DNA TGCGCCAGCAGCCCAGTACCAACCGGGACAGGGGGCGTCCACGAGCAGTACTTC. Translation gives CASSPVPTGTGGVHEQYF. Using reference TRBV5-1 and TRBJ2-7 for the parts outside the CDR3, the full variable domain is KAGVTQTPRYLIKTRGQQVTLSCSPISGHRSVSWYQQTPGQGLQFLFEYFSETQRNKGNFPGRFSGRQFSNSRSEMNVSTLELGDSALYLCASSPVPTGTGGVHEQYFGPGTRLTVT.

In its sample, this clonotype was seen many times. V is TRBV30 and J is TRBJ2-7, with D perhaps assigned TRBD1 or TRBD2 (5 bases each). Germline V gene sequence: CDR1 GTSNPN, CDR2 SVGIG (reference sequence). V was trimmed by 0 bases and J by 6 bases, leaving 12 bases between them. This CDR3 is built from 13 residues. The CDR3 loop is CAWSVLGRAEQYF. CDR3 DNA sequence: TGTGCCTGGAGTGTACTGGGACGGGCCGAGCAGTACTTC.

The chain combines TRBV28 with TRBJ2-7; the D gene is possibly TRBD1 (6 bases). The ends were cut back, 4 bases at V and 3 bases at J, with 10 bases in the middle. The CDR3 loop spans 13 amino acids. Germline CDR1 is MDHEN and CDR2 is SYDVKM. CDR3 in DNA: TGTGCCAGCAGTTCCCGGGACAACTACGAGCAGTACTTC. Translated: CASSSRDNYEQYF.

This clonotype was recorded at least ten times. The rearrangement uses TRBV12-3 or TRBV12-4 and TRBJ2-7; D gene ambiguous. This CDR3 region has 14 residues. V lost 4 bases and J lost 4, with 14 bases in between. CDR3 protein: CASSWRPGWYEQYF. In DNA form, the CDR3 reads TGTGCCAGCAGTTGGCGCCCGGGCTGGTACGAGCAGTACTTC.

This clonotype was seen only a few times. The genes are TRBV12-3 or TRBV12-4 and TRBJ2-7; 7 positions match TRBD1. This CDR3 has 13 amino acids. V lost 6 bases and J lost 7; bases outside the gene matches: 9. The CDR3 coding sequence is TGTGCCAGCAGACTCGACAGGGCCAAAGAGCAGTACTTC. This encodes CASRLDRAKEQYF.

About this clonotype: A much larger clone is a single base away; this may be a read error. The chain uses TRBV11-3 and TRBJ2-1, with 7 bases lining up with TRBD1. This CDR3 is built from 14 residues. In germline, CDR1 is SGHNT, CDR2 YENEEA. The DNA for the CDR3 is TGTGCCAGCAGCTTAACCAACAGGGGTCCTGAGCAGTCCTTC. This codes for CASSLTNRGPEQSF.

This clonotype was recorded a few times. The chain combines TRBV24-1 with TRBJ2-3; D ambiguous. Germline assignment: CDR1 KGHDR and CDR2 SFDVKD. The CDR3 contains 15 residues. V dropped 3 bases and J dropped 0 bases, with 9 bases sitting between them. CDR3 protein: CATSDALASTDTQYF. The CDR3 region has the DNA TGTGCCACCAGTGATGCACTCGCTAGCACAGATACGCAGTATTTT.

This chain links TRBV19 with TRBJ1-2, with D hard to call. The CDR3 totals 14 residues. V lost 8 bases, J lost 6 bases, and 19 bases lay in between. Germline assignment: CDR1 LNHDA and CDR2 SQIVND (reference sequence). CDR3 in DNA: TGTGCCAGTTGTCCATACAGAGCGTGGGATGGCTACACCTTC. Translation gives CASCPYRAWDGYTF.

This clonotype was picked up many times. V and J are TRBV11-1 and TRBJ2-7, with 8 positions matching TRBD1. CDR3 length: 16 residues. Germline CDR1 reads SGHAT; CDR2 reads FQDESV (reference sequence). V shed 5 bases and J 1 base; nucleotides not matched to a gene: 10. The CDR3 nucleotides are TGTGCCAGCAGCCAGCCTGGACAGGGCGTTTCCTACGAGCAGTACTTC. Translation gives CASSQPGQGVSYEQYF.

With regard to this clonotype: An end of the junction does not agree with germline; a read error may underlie this. The chain couples TRBV28 to TRBJ2-7; TRBD1 or TRBD2 may be the D gene (5 bases each). The CDR3 is 13 residues long. From germline, CDR1 is MDHEN and CDR2 SYDVKM. As DNA, the CDR3 is TGTACCAGCAATCGGGGCACACACTACGAGCAGTACTTC. It encodes CTSNRGTHYEQYF.

This clonotype was seen repeatedly, ten times or more. J is TRBJ1-4 and V is TRBV2; 8 bases map to TRBD1. J was trimmed by 6 bases and V by 5 bases; bases with no gene match: 5. Per germline, CDR1 SNHLY and CDR2 FYNNEI. The CDR3 runs to 14 residues. DNA for the CDR3: TGTGCCAGCAGTCCGGACAGGGAAGATGAAAAACTGTTTTTT. Its translation is CASSPDREDEKLFF.

The CDR3 sequence is CASSQERGTNSSPLHF. The CDR3 coding sequence is TGCGCCAGCAGCCAAGAAAGGGGGACAAACAGTTCACCCCTCCACTTT. The rearrangement uses TRBV4-1 and TRBJ1-6; possible D gene TRBD1, 6 bases. Germline-derived CDR1 and CDR2 are MGHRA and YSYEKL. The CDR3 is 16 amino acids. Trimming took 0 bases from V and 9 from J, leaving 15 bases between them.

Ten or more counts support this clonotype. One end of the junction is discordant with germline, which a read error may explain. The V gene is TRBV28, the J gene TRBJ1-5, with 11 bases lining up with TRBD1. CDR3 length equals 17 residues. From germline, CDR1 is MDHEN and CDR2 SYDVKM. Written as DNA, the CDR3 is TGTGCCAGCAGTCCATTACCGAGGACAGGGGGCAAACAGCCCCAGCATTTT. Amino acid sequence: CASSPLPRTGGKQPQHF.

This clonotype was detected a few times. This may be a read error, as it is one base from a much larger clone. This chain links TRBV2 with TRBJ1-6; the D is unclear. Trimming took 10 bases from V and 0 from J, leaving 22 bases between them. This CDR3 contains 18 residues. Germline V gene data show CDR1 as SNHLY and CDR2 as FYNNEI. The CDR3 is CATKRGNSFSSYNSPLHF. The CDR3 DNA reads as TGTGCCACCAAACGCGGCAATTCCTTCAGCTCCTATAATTCACCCCTCCACTTT.